This T cell receptor beta chain was documented in a study of blood T cell repertoires in COVID-19. Germline assignment: CDR1 KGHDR and CDR2 SFDVKD. The CDR3 is 16 amino acids. After removal of 3 bases from V and 2 bases from J, the junction contained 5 bases not matched to a gene. The protocol was immunoSEQ multiplex PCR, while the TCRdb copy is restricted to in-frame clones and leaves out a portion. The profile covers some 300,000 clones, with roughly 86% appearing a single time and 1% to 1.5% taken by the ten largest. The sequence was collected from a man in his 70s with acute or convalescent COVID-19. The chain recombines TRBV24-1 with TRBJ2-3; 9 bases map to TRBD2. The sample taken for sequencing was peripheral blood. As DNA, the CDR3 is TGTGCCACCAGTGATCCCCTAGCGGGGACCACAGATACGCAGTATTTT. It specifies CATSDPLAGTTDTQYF.